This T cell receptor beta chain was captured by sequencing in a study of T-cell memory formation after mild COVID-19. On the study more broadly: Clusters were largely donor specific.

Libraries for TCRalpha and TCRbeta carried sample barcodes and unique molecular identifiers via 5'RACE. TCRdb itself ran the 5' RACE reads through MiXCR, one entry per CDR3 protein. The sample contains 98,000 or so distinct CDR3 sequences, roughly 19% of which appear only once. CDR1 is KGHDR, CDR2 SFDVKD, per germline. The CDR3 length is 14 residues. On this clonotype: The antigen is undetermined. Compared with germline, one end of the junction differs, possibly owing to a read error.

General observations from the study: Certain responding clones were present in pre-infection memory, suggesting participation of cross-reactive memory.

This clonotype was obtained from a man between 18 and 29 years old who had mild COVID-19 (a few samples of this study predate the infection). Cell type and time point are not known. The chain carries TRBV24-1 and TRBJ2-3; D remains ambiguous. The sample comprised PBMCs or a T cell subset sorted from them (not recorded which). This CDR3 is CATSDSGRTHTQYF. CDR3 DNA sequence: TGTGCCACCAGTGACTCGGGCCGCACACATACGCAGTATTTT.